This TCR beta chain was identified during a study of T-cell reconstitution after alpha-beta-depleted transplantation in children. Study-level results: By one year post-transplant, T-cell counts and diversity largely arose from T cells that were newly produced.

Turning to this clonotype: No antigen is known for it.

Unique molecular identifiers were incorporated during preparation of the TCRbeta library. MiXCR, applied by TCRdb to the PCR reads, yields one record per CDR3 protein. Of about a million distinct CDR3 sequences in the sample, under 30% are singletons; the top ten hold about 28%. Trimming shortened V by 5 bases and J by 2 bases, and 13 bases separated the two germline ends. CDR3 length: 14 residues. Germline loops: CDR1 MDHEN, CDR2 SYDVKM. The chain joins TRBV28 to TRBJ2-7; D is unclear. The material sequenced was PBMCs, mostly from graft donor cells, taken 360 days after TCRalphabeta/CD19-depleted stem cell transplant. The sequence derives from a boy under two years old who had a stem cell transplant for SCID, so the T cells may come from the graft donor. This CDR3 is CASSPGRIPYEQYF. CDR3 nucleotide sequence: TGTGCCAGCAGTCCCGGACGGATCCCCTACGAGCAGTACTTC.